This TCR beta chain was profiled in a study of beta chain features in type 1 diabetes. Study-level results: Type 1 diabetes patients had TCRB CDR3s that were shorter (moderately but significantly so) in all four CD4+ subsets.

Over 98% purity was reached by all sorted populations. All of the isolated RNA was reverse transcribed, so expressed TCRB transcripts were sequenced. The protocol was immunoSEQ multiplex PCR, while the TCRdb copy is restricted to in-frame clones and leaves out a portion. This table holds over 650,000 clones, around 15% found once. Germline lookup yields CDR1 MNHNS and CDR2 SASEGT. The CDR3 extends over 10 amino acids. This clone was picked up a small number of times. Antigen unknown. This receptor was taken from a man aged 18 to 30 with type 1 diabetes. The material sequenced was naive CD4+ T cells from blood. The chain employs TRBV6-1 and TRBJ1-5; D call uncertain. CDR3 coding DNA: TGTGGGGTGAGCAATCAGCCCCAGCATTTT. It codes for CGVSNQPQHF.